A single sample gave rise to the 31 T cell receptor beta chains below, sequenced in a study of cytomegalovirus exposure and HLA in healthy donors. The PCR employed 60 Vbeta primers together with 13 Jbeta primers. Assay used: immunoSEQ multiplex PCR; TCRdb lists only in-frame clones, some missing. The data show about 190,000 clones, roughly 76% seen once. The sample consisted of PBMCs. These receptors originate from a woman between 25 and 40 years old in good health and CMV-seropositive.

The chain joins TRBV5-4 to TRBJ1-1, with 8 positions matching TRBD1. The V gene end was trimmed by 6 bases and the J gene end by 4 bases; junction bases not matched to a gene: 14. This CDR3 is 16 amino acids long. Germline assignment: CDR1 SGHNT and CDR2 YYREEE (reference sequence). In DNA form, the CDR3 reads TGTGCCAGCACCCACCCACAGGGGGGCCATGCCACTGAAGCTTTCTTT. It is translated as CASTHPQGGHATEAFF.

This chain joins TRBV2 and TRBJ2-1; tentatively, D is TRBD2 (5 bases). The V gene's germline CDR1 is SNHLY and CDR2 FYNNEI. This CDR3 contains 15 residues. V lost 5 bases, J lost 0 bases, and 11 bases lay in between. The CDR3 DNA sequence: TGTGCCAGCAGTCTGTCGGGAACCTCCTACAATGAGCAGTTCTTC. Translated, it gives CASSLSGTSYNEQFF.

The V gene is TRBV29-1, the J gene TRBJ2-7, with 7 bases matching TRBD2. The CDR3 is made up of 14 amino acids. Germline CDR1 SQVTM, CDR2 ANQGSEA. V gave up 6 bases and J gave up 3 bases; unmatched junction bases: 11. The CDR3 reads CSVRAGLYSYEQYF. CDR3 nucleotide sequence: TGCAGCGTCCGAGCGGGACTATATAGCTACGAGCAGTACTTC.

This chain links TRBV27 with TRBJ2-1, with 9 positions matching TRBD2. The CDR3 extends over 16 amino acids. After removal of 0 bases from V and 8 bases from J, the junction contained 8 bases not matched to a gene. Germline CDR1 reads MNHEY; CDR2 reads SMNVEV (reference sequence). The CDR3 region is CASSLSGLAGLDEQFF. CDR3 coding DNA: TGTGCCAGCAGTTTATCAGGGCTAGCGGGACTCGATGAGCAGTTCTTC.

The chain links TRBV7-5 to TRBJ1-1; the D segment call TRBD1 is taken from the table without a DNA check. TRBV7-5 is described as a pseudogene. The CDR3 consists of 15 residues. The DNA for the CDR3 is TGTGCCAGAAGCTTAGCAAGGCCTCCAGGCACTGAAGCTTTCTTT. This encodes CARSLARPPGTEAFF.

The chain recombines TRBV28 with TRBJ1-3; D not resolved. The germline gives CDR1 MDHEN, CDR2 SYDVKM. This CDR3 has 14 amino acids. V gave up 5 bases and J gave up 5 bases, with 13 bases separating them. The CDR3 sequence: CASSPQVPRNTIYF. The CDR3 bases are TGTGCCAGCAGTCCGCAGGTTCCTAGAAACACCATATATTTT. Drawing the rest from reference TRBV28 and TRBJ1-3, the complete variable domain is DVKVTQSSRYLVKRTGEKVFLECVQDMDHENMFWYRQDPGLGLRLIYFSYDVKMKEKGDIPEGYSVSREKKERFSLILESASTNQTSMYLCASSPQVPRNTIYFGEGSWLTVV.

V gene TRBV29-1 combines with J gene TRBJ2-1; 8 bases are a match to TRBD2. The CDR3 has 14 residues. V lost 7 bases to trimming and J lost 4 bases; unmatched junction nucleotides: 9. CDR1 and CDR2 from the germline V gene are SQVTM and ANQGSEA. CDR3 amino acids: CSAGGADRYNEQFF. The CDR3, as DNA: TGCAGCGCCGGGGGGGCTGACAGGTACAATGAGCAGTTCTTC.

In this sample, this clone turned up once. The V gene is TRBV7-6, the J gene TRBJ2-1, with 12 bases lining up with TRBD2. The junction had 5 bases not matched to a gene; V was cut back by 5 bases and J by 3 bases. From germline, CDR1 is SGHVS and CDR2 FNYEAQ. The CDR3 is 16 residues long. CDR3 nucleotides: TGTGCCAGCAGCGTACTAGCGGGGGGTAACTACAATGAGCAGTTCTTC. Translation gives CASSVLAGGNYNEQFF.

The V call is TRBV6-1, the J call TRBJ2-3; 10 bases fit TRBD2. The CDR3 covers 15 residues. J gave up 1 base and V 7 bases, and 5 bases lay outside the gene matches. CDR1 and CDR2 (germline): MNHNS, SASEGT. CDR3 residues: CASKMGTSGTDTQYF. The CDR3 nucleotides read TGTGCCAGCAAGATGGGGACTAGCGGCACAGATACGCAGTATTTT.

The chain carries TRBV30 and TRBJ2-1; a possible D gene is TRBD2 (6 bases). Germline V lookup: CDR1 GTSNPN, CDR2 SVGIG (reference sequence). The germline V and J ends were trimmed by 0 bases and 3 bases, with 18 bases remaining between them. The CDR3 contains 17 residues. The CDR3 bases are TGTGCCTGGAGTGTATGGGAGAGAGGAGGGGACTACAATGAGCAGTTCTTC. Translated, it gives CAWSVWERGGDYNEQFF. Drawing the rest from reference TRBV30 and TRBJ2-1, the complete variable domain is SQTIHQWPATLVQPVGSPLSLECTVEGTSNPNLYWYRQAAGRGLQLLFYSVGIGQISSEVPQNLSASRPQDRQFILSSKKLLLSDSGFYLCAWSVWERGGDYNEQFFGPGTRLTVL.

This clone has just a few counts. The chain carries TRBV2 and TRBJ1-5; no clear D. The V end was cut by 9 bases, the J end by 5 bases, with 8 bases between. The germline V gene encodes CDR1 SNHLY and CDR2 FYNNEI. CDR3 size: 11 residues. DNA for the CDR3: TGTGCCAGTTCTCTCGATCAGCCCCAGCATTTT. This codes for CASSLDQPQHF.

The chain carries TRBV28 and TRBJ2-7; D is unresolved. V lost 3 bases to trimming and J lost 5 bases, with 11 bases between them. The CDR3 is made up of 13 amino acids. CDR1 MDHEN and CDR2 SYDVKM come from the germline V gene. The CDR3, as DNA: TGTGCCAGCAGTTTGTACCTGAGAGACGAGCAGTACTTC. Amino acids: CASSLYLRDEQYF.

This clone has a single count. The CDR3 here is CASSIFVHEQYF. In DNA form, the CDR3 reads TGTGCCAGCAGCATATTCGTCCACGAGCAGTACTTC. The rearrangement links TRBV21-1 to TRBJ2-7; TRBD2, the D gene given by the table, was not confirmed from the DNA. TRBV21-1 is recorded as a pseudogene. The CDR3 is 12 amino acids.

V and J are TRBV5-1 and TRBJ1-5; 8 positions agree with TRBD1. The CDR3 has 14 amino acids. CDR1 and CDR2 from the germline V gene are SGHRS and YFSETQ. Trimming at V came to 5 bases and at J to 7 bases, leaving 8 bases not matched to a gene. The chain's CDR3 is CASRPGQEGQPQHF. The CDR3 nucleotides are TGCGCCAGCAGACCGGGACAGGAGGGCCAGCCCCAGCATTTT.

This clone appeared a few times. This sequence joins TRBV29-1 and TRBJ1-1; D not certain. V gave up 4 bases and J gave up 1 base, with 4 bases separating them. This CDR3 comprises 11 residues. CDR1 and CDR2 (germline): SQVTM, ANQGSEA. The CDR3 loop reads CSVARNTEAFF. The CDR3 nucleotides read TGCAGCGTTGCCAGGAACACTGAAGCTTTCTTT.

CDR3 sequence: CASSVAGGAGELFF. The CDR3 DNA follows: TGTGCCAGCAGTGTAGCGGGAGGGGCCGGGGAGCTGTTTTTT. The rearrangement links TRBV7-3 to TRBJ2-2, with TRBD2 matching 11 bases. Looked up from germline, CDR1 is SGHTA and CDR2 is FQGTGA. J gave up 6 bases and V 6 bases, and 3 bases lay outside the gene matches. The CDR3 extends over 14 amino acids.

The CDR3 reads CASSRTGTYGYTF. CDR3 nucleotide sequence: TGTGCCAGCTCCCGAACAGGGACCTATGGCTACACCTTC. The rearrangement joins TRBV18 to TRBJ1-2; D is perhaps TRBD1 (6 bases). This CDR3 has 13 residues. Germline CDR1 is KGHSH and CDR2 is LQKENI. The V end was cut by 6 bases, the J end by 4 bases, with 12 bases between.

The chain employs TRBV6-5 and TRBJ1-2; 7 nucleotides agree with TRBD1. V lost 5 bases and J lost 2; bases outside the gene matches: 2. The CDR3 has 13 amino acids. The germline CDR1 and CDR2 sequences are MNHEY and SVGAGI. The DNA for the CDR3 is TGTGCCAGCAGTCGGGACAGAAACTATGGCTACACCTTC. This sequence encodes CASSRDRNYGYTF.

This clone was observed once. The rearrangement joins TRBV10-3 to TRBJ2-3, with a possible D match to TRBD2 (5 bases). The CDR3 spans 16 residues. Trimming removed 4 bases from V and 2 bases from J, with 16 bases in between. Germline lookup yields CDR1 ENHRY and CDR2 SYGVKD. The CDR3 reads CAISATKGRVTDTQYF. The DNA for the CDR3 is TGTGCCATCAGTGCGACTAAAGGCAGAGTCACAGATACGCAGTATTTT.

The CDR3 protein is CAWSGGSGANVLTF. The CDR3 DNA follows: TGTGCCTGGAGCGGGGGTTCAGGGGCCAACGTCCTGACTTTC. This rearrangement joins TRBV30 to TRBJ2-6; possibly TRBD2 for D (6 bases). Germline V gives CDR1 GTSNPN, CDR2 SVGIG (reference sequence). CDR3 size: 14 residues. The ends were cut back, 3 bases at V and 4 bases at J, with 10 bases in the middle. Drawing the rest from reference TRBV30 and TRBJ2-6, the complete variable domain is SQTIHQWPATLVQPVGSPLSLECTVEGTSNPNLYWYRQAAGRGLQLLFYSVGIGQISSEVPQNLSASRPQDRQFILSSKKLLLSDSGFYLCAWSGGSGANVLTFGAGSRLTVL.

As concerns this clone: No conserved phenylalanine or tryptophan ends this CDR3, so it is likely a read error. The chain is built from TRBV27 and TRBJ1-2; D gene ambiguous. This CDR3 is built from 15 residues. Germline assignment: CDR1 MNHEY and CDR2 SMNVEV (reference sequence). With 7 bases removed from V and 4 bases from J, the gap between germline ends came to 19 bases. The CDR3 here is CASTPREGGSYGYTL. In nucleotides, the CDR3 is TGTGCCAGCACCCCAAGGGAGGGAGGGAGCTATGGCTACACCCTC.

V is TRBV30 and J is TRBJ2-5; D perhaps matches TRBD1 (7 bases). Between the trimmed V and J ends, which lost 3 bases and 2 bases, there was a span of 16 bases. This CDR3 has 15 amino acids. Germline V gives CDR1 GTSNPN, CDR2 SVGIG (reference sequence). As DNA, the CDR3 is TGTGCCTGGAGGGCGGGGACAGCCACACAAGAGACCCAGTACTTC. It is translated as CAWRAGTATQETQYF.

V and J are TRBV30 and TRBJ2-1; 15 bases match TRBD2. The CDR3 consists of 20 residues. Germline CDR1 and CDR2: GTSNPN and SVGIG (reference sequence). V gave up 1 base and J gave up 1 base; unmatched junction bases: 11. The DNA of the CDR3 is TGTGCCTGGAGTGGGAAACTTGGACTAGCGGGGGGGCGATCCTACAATGAGCAGTTCTTC. It codes for CAWSGKLGLAGGRSYNEQFF.

The chain combines TRBV7-2 with TRBJ2-5, with 12 bases aligning to TRBD2. V gave up 1 base and J gave up 2 bases; unmatched junction bases: 2. CDR3 length equals 16 residues. In germline, CDR1 is SGHTA, CDR2 FQGNSA. The CDR3 DNA reads as TGTGCCAGCAGCTTAGATCTAGCGGGAGGGCAAGAGACCCAGTACTTC. Translating it yields CASSLDLAGGQETQYF.

This clone was seen just once. The CDR3, as DNA: TGTGCCAGCAGCGTCCCTATCGGGGGGGGAGATACGCAGTATTTT. Translated, it gives CASSVPIGGGDTQYF. V gene TRBV5-4 combines with J gene TRBJ2-3, with TRBD2 matching over 8 bases. In germline, CDR1 is SGHNT, CDR2 YYREEE (reference sequence). The CDR3 has 15 residues. The trim removed 4 bases at V and 5 bases at J, leaving 9 bases unmatched. Using reference TRBV5-4 and TRBJ2-3 for the parts outside the CDR3, the full variable domain is ETGVTQSPTHLIKTRGQQVTLRCSSQSGHNTVSWYQQALGQGPQFIFQYYREEENGRGNFPPRFSGLQFPNYSSELNVNALELDDSALYLCASSVPIGGGDTQYFGPGTRLTVL.

The V call is TRBV5-6, the J call TRBJ2-3, with 8 bases matching TRBD1. From germline, CDR1 is SGHDT and CDR2 YYEEEE. This CDR3 is 17 amino acids long. Trimming removed 3 bases from V and 3 bases from J; junction bases left unmatched: 12. CDR3: CASSSRDRTPGTDTQYF. CDR3 DNA: TGTGCCAGCAGCTCGCGGGACAGGACTCCGGGGACAGATACGCAGTATTTT.

The rearrangement links TRBV2 to TRBJ2-5, with TRBD1 matching 10 bases. The J call may be incorrect, as the DNA end agrees better with TRBJ2-7. The germline CDR1 and CDR2 sequences are SNHLY and FYNNEI. The CDR3 extends over 15 amino acids. In DNA form, the CDR3 reads TGTGCCAGCAGTGCCTTTGGACAGGGGGGAAACGAGCAGTACTTC. Its translation: CASSAFGQGGNEQYF.

J is TRBJ2-5 and V is TRBV7-2, with 7 positions matching TRBD1. Germline lookup yields CDR1 SGHTA and CDR2 FQGNSA. The V and J ends lost 1 base and 3 bases, in that order; junction bases with no gene match: 5. The CDR3 length is 15 residues. CDR3 sequence: CASSLGGTAEETQYF. The DNA of the CDR3 is TGTGCCAGCAGCTTAGGGGGGACAGCTGAAGAGACCCAGTACTTC.

This chain links TRBV5-1 with TRBJ1-4, with TRBD1 matching over 7 bases. This CDR3 comprises 15 residues. V dropped 2 bases and J dropped 8; count of bases not matched to a gene: 9. Germline CDR1 reads SGHRS; CDR2 reads YFSETQ. The DNA for the CDR3 is TGCGCCAGCAGCTTAGGGAGACAGGGACGAGAAAAACTGTTTTTT. Protein product: CASSLGRQGREKLFF.

This chain joins TRBV5-4 and TRBJ2-3; 9 bases fit TRBD2. Trimming at V came to 4 bases and at J to 0 bases, leaving 6 bases not matched to a gene. This CDR3 comprises 16 residues. Germline V CDR1 and CDR2: SGHNT, YYREEE (reference sequence). In DNA, the CDR3 is TGTGCCAGCAGCGCTGATAGCGGGGGTAGCACAGATACGCAGTATTTT. It translates to CASSADSGGSTDTQYF.

The gene calls are TRBV19 and TRBJ1-2, with 7 bases fitting TRBD1. The CDR3 length is 16 residues. Germline V gives CDR1 LNHDA, CDR2 SQIVND (reference sequence). Germline trimming cut 0 bases from V and 4 bases from J; bases unmatched to any gene: 8. CDR3 coding DNA: TGTGCCAGTAGTATAGATCTGGTTGGACAGGTCTATGGCTACACCTTC. It is translated as CASSIDLVGQVYGYTF.